These 26 T cell receptor beta chains were all obtained from the same sample, sequenced in a study of beta chain features in type 1 diabetes. Study-level findings and limits: In all four CD4+ subsets, TCRB CDR3 length was significantly, moderately reduced in type 1 diabetes.

All of the isolated RNA was reverse transcribed, so expressed TCRB transcripts were sequenced. Repertoires were generated with immunoSEQ multiplex PCR, while TCRdb's copy carries only in-frame clones and drops some. The top ten hold approximately 0.46% of the sample, which has roughly 140,000 clones, approximately 10% seen once. No antigens are known for them. Sequenced: central memory CD4+ T cells from blood. The source of these receptors is a man aged 30 to 39 with type 1 diabetes.

This clone was counted between two and nine times. The V gene is TRBV27, the J gene TRBJ1-2; TRBD1 is a possible D gene (6 bases). Trimming shortened V by 0 bases and J by 5 bases, and 10 bases separated the two germline ends. Germline V gives CDR1 MNHEY, CDR2 SMNVEV (reference sequence). CDR3 length: 14 amino acids. As DNA, the CDR3 is TGTGCCAGCAGTTTATCTTTGACAGGATATGGCTACACCTTC. Its translation: CASSLSLTGYGYTF.

This clone was counted only a few times. The chain recombines TRBV7-2 with TRBJ1-1; the match to TRBD1 covers 7 bases. The CDR3 extends over 12 amino acids. Germline V gives CDR1 SGHTA, CDR2 FQGNSA. Trimming removed 5 bases from V and 7 bases from J; junction bases left unmatched: 4. In DNA, the CDR3 is TGTGCCAGCAGCGAGGGACAGAATGAAGCTTTCTTT. Encoded protein: CASSEGQNEAFF. The full variable domain, completed using reference TRBV7-2 and TRBJ1-1, is GAGVSQSPSNKVTEKGKDVELRCDPISGHTALYWYRQSLGQGLEFLIYFQGNSAPDKSGLPSDRFSAERTGGSVSTLTIQRTQQEDSAVYLCASSEGQNEAFFGQGTRLTVV.

V and J are TRBV9 and TRBJ2-3; possibly TRBD2 for D (5 bases). The germline V and J ends were trimmed by 0 bases and 2 bases, with 7 bases remaining between them. Germline assignment: CDR1 SGDLS and CDR2 YYNGEE. The CDR3 covers 14 residues. The CDR3 region is CASSVERDTDTQYF. The CDR3 DNA sequence: TGTGCCAGCAGCGTAGAGAGGGACACAGATACGCAGTATTTT.

This chain joins TRBV7-9 and TRBJ2-2; 7 nucleotides align to TRBD2. This CDR3 is 15 amino acids long. In germline, CDR1 is SEHNR, CDR2 FQNEAQ (reference sequence). With V trimmed by 4 bases and J by 1 base, 3 bases remained unmatched. The CDR3 protein is CASSYGEGNTGELFF. The CDR3 nucleotides read TGTGCCAGCAGCTACGGGGAGGGGAACACCGGGGAGCTGTTTTTT.

The rearrangement uses TRBV6-5 and TRBJ2-5; 10 bases line up with TRBD2. V trimming: 10 bases; J trimming: 5 bases; junction bases outside the gene matches: 4. Looked up from germline, CDR1 is MNHEY and CDR2 is SVGAGI. The CDR3 consists of 12 residues. The chain's CDR3 is CATSGSRETQYF. As DNA, the CDR3 is TGTGCCACTAGCGGGAGTCGGGAGACCCAGTACTTC.

Only a few counts were recorded for this clone. V is TRBV29-1 and J is TRBJ2-3, with D maybe TRBD2 (5 bases). Germline V gene lookup returns CDR1 SQVTM and CDR2 ANQGSEA. V was trimmed by 5 bases and J by 2 bases, leaving 17 bases between them. The CDR3 has 15 residues. The CDR3 region has the DNA TGCAGCGTTCAACAGACTACTTCGACCACAGATACGCAGTATTTT. Translated, it gives CSVQQTTSTTDTQYF.

This chain connects TRBV9 to TRBJ1-1; perhaps TRBD1 as D (5 bases). The CDR3 has 16 residues. Trimming cost V 0 bases and J 4 bases, with 16 bases left between them. Germline V CDR1 and CDR2: SGDLS, YYNGEE. CDR3 bases: TGTGCCAGCAGCGTAGCTTCGGGGGTTTCGCGCACTGAAGCTTTCTTT. Its protein product is CASSVASGVSRTEAFF.

This sequence joins TRBV7-8 and TRBJ2-5, with 8 bases lining up with TRBD1. Germline trimming cut 5 bases from V and 7 bases from J; bases unmatched to any gene: 12. Germline-derived CDR1 and CDR2 are SGHVS and FQNEAQ. The CDR3 length is 15 residues. CDR3 residues: CASSRRHGQGATQYF. The DNA for the CDR3 is TGTGCCAGCAGCCGGCGGCATGGACAGGGAGCGACCCAGTACTTC.

V is TRBV7-3 and J is TRBJ2-5, with D perhaps matching TRBD2 (8 bases). Germline assignment: CDR1 SGHTA and CDR2 FQGTGA. V lost 5 bases to trimming and J lost 4 bases, with 17 bases between them. This CDR3 spans 15 amino acids. The CDR3 protein is CASSPGTRTGETQYF. In nucleotides, the CDR3 is TGTGCCAGCAGCCCAGGGACTAGGACAGGAGAGACCCAGTACTTC.

The rearrangement uses TRBV9 and TRBJ2-5, with 13 bases fitting TRBD2. Germline V lookup: CDR1 SGDLS, CDR2 YYNGEE. CDR3 size: 17 residues. V shed 0 bases, J shed 2 bases, and the junction held 4 bases outside the gene matches. CDR3 sequence: CASSVGLAGGGQETQYF. Here the CDR3 DNA reads TGTGCCAGCAGCGTAGGACTAGCGGGAGGTGGGCAAGAGACCCAGTACTTC.

A few counts support this clone. The V and J genes are TRBV6-5 and TRBJ1-1; TRBD1 might be the D (5 bases). CDR3 length equals 14 residues. Germline V lookup: CDR1 MNHEY, CDR2 SVGAGI. V was pared by 5 bases and J by 4 bases, with 14 bases between. The CDR3 DNA reads TGTGCCAGCAGTCAGGGAGGATTTGGCACTGAAGCTTTCTTT. This gives the protein CASSQGGFGTEAFF.

The chain joins TRBV5-1 to TRBJ2-3; 11 nucleotides line up with TRBD2. CDR3 length: 17 amino acids. J was trimmed by 0 bases and V by 0 bases; bases with no gene match: 3. CDR1 SGHRS and CDR2 YFSETQ come from the germline V gene. The CDR3 region is CASSLVAGGPSTDTQYF. CDR3 coding DNA: TGCGCCAGCAGCTTGGTAGCGGGAGGGCCGAGCACAGATACGCAGTATTTT. The full variable domain, in which reference TRBV5-1 and TRBJ2-3 provide the parts outside the CDR3, is KAGVTQTPRYLIKTRGQQVTLSCSPISGHRSVSWYQQTPGQGLQFLFEYFSETQRNKGNFPGRFSGRQFSNSRSEMNVSTLELGDSALYLCASSLVAGGPSTDTQYFGPGTRLTVL.

The gene calls are TRBV9 and TRBJ2-3; 7 bases match TRBD1. This CDR3 contains 14 residues. Per the germline V gene, CDR1 is SGDLS and CDR2 is YYNGEE. V dropped 3 bases and J dropped 5; count of bases not matched to a gene: 6. CDR3: CASSGPQGRDTQYF. CDR3 nucleotides: TGTGCCAGCAGCGGCCCACAGGGGAGAGATACGCAGTATTTT.

This clone was observed once. The chain recombines TRBV7-8 with TRBJ1-5, with 8 bases identical to TRBD1. Germline loops: CDR1 SGHVS, CDR2 FQNEAQ. The CDR3 length is 15 residues. V trimming: 4 bases; J trimming: 5 bases; junction bases outside the gene matches: 7. In nucleotides, the CDR3 is TGTGCCAGCAGCTCGTCGACAGGGGTCGATCAGCCCCAGCATTTT. It encodes CASSSSTGVDQPQHF.

This clone was detected a few times. This chain joins TRBV5-6 and TRBJ2-1; a weak D match, TRBD2 (6 bases). V lost 0 bases and J lost 3, with 10 bases in between. The germline CDR1 and CDR2 sequences are SGHDT and YYEEEE. CDR3 size: 15 residues. The CDR3 protein is CASSLVPGVYNEQFF. CDR3 nucleotides: TGTGCCAGCAGCTTGGTACCGGGGGTCTACAATGAGCAGTTCTTC.

J is TRBJ2-1 and V is TRBV7-8; D is perhaps TRBD2 (6 bases). CDR1 is SGHVS and CDR2 is FQNEAQ in the germline V gene. Trimming took off 5 bases at V and 3 bases at J, with 20 bases between the two ends. The length of the CDR3 is 17 residues. The CDR3 coding sequence is TGTGCCAGCAGCACAGGAGGGGTTTTGGGACTCTACAATGAGCAGTTCTTC. This translates into CASSTGGVLGLYNEQFF.

A few counts support this clone. The chain employs TRBV2 and TRBJ2-1; D is unresolved. The CDR3 spans 14 residues. Germline-derived CDR1 and CDR2 are SNHLY and FYNNEI. V was shortened by 7 bases and J by 0 bases, with 10 bases between the two germline ends. The CDR3 reads CASTVSDSYNEQFF. The CDR3 DNA follows: TGTGCCAGCACGGTCTCCGACTCCTACAATGAGCAGTTCTTC. The full variable domain, in which reference TRBV2 and TRBJ2-1 provide the parts outside the CDR3, is EPEVTQTPSHQVTQMGQEVILRCVPISNHLYFYWYRQILGQKVEFLVSFYNNEISEKSEIFDDQFSVERPDGSNFTLKIRSTKLEDSAMYFCASTVSDSYNEQFFGPGTRLTVL.

The chain is built from TRBV18 and TRBJ2-1; 11 nucleotides align to TRBD1. Trimming cost V 7 bases and J 9 bases; bases outside gene matches: 8. This CDR3 comprises 14 residues. Germline V gene data show CDR1 as KGHSH and CDR2 as LQKENI. The CDR3 here is CASYSGQGAFEQFF. CDR3 nucleotide sequence: TGTGCCAGCTATTCCGGACAGGGGGCTTTTGAGCAGTTCTTC.

The gene calls are TRBV5-5 and TRBJ2-7, with D possibly being TRBD2 (5 bases). V lost 4 bases and J 3 bases, leaving 20 bases between the germline ends. CDR3 length equals 16 residues. CDR1 SGHKS and CDR2 YYEKEE come from the germline V gene (reference sequence). The CDR3 is CASSGRDNSSSYEQYF. In nucleotides, the CDR3 is TGTGCCAGCAGCGGACGGGATAATAGCAGCAGCTACGAGCAGTACTTC. The full variable domain, rest sourced from reference TRBV5-5 and TRBJ2-7, is DAGVTQSPTHLIKTRGQQVTLRCSPISGHKSVSWYQQVLGQGPQFIFQYYEKEERGRGNFPDRFSARQFPNYSSELNVNALLLGDSALYLCASSGRDNSSSYEQYFGPGTRLTVT.

This chain joins TRBV27 and TRBJ2-4; TRBD1 aligns across 10 bases. Germline V gives CDR1 MNHEY, CDR2 SMNVEV (reference sequence). The CDR3 spans 13 residues. V trimming: 6 bases; J trimming: 6 bases; junction bases outside the gene matches: 2. This chain's CDR3 is CASSGTGVNIQYF. CDR3 bases: TGTGCCAGCAGCGGGACAGGGGTAAACATTCAGTACTTC.

The table lists this clone with many counts. The germline gene is not matched at one end of the junction; a read error may be the cause. The chain has TRBV7-3 and TRBJ2-3, with 10 bases fitting TRBD1. The V gene's germline CDR1 is SGHTA and CDR2 FQGTGA. This CDR3 is built from 13 residues. CDR3 loop: CASSATTGGAFHF. CDR3 in DNA: TGTGCCAGCAGCGCCACGACAGGGGGCGCTTTCCACTTT.

The table lists this clone with a few counts. The CDR3: CSVWTSGYEQYF. The CDR3 coding sequence is TGCAGCGTGTGGACTAGCGGGTACGAGCAGTACTTC. The rearrangement links TRBV29-1 to TRBJ2-7; TRBD2 aligns across 11 bases. Germline CDR1 SQVTM, CDR2 ANQGSEA. With V trimmed by 6 bases and J by 4 bases, 2 bases remained unmatched. The CDR3 consists of 12 residues.

This clone occurred a few times. This chain links TRBV28 with TRBJ1-2; 10 nucleotides align to TRBD1. The CDR3 totals 14 residues. J was trimmed by 3 bases and V by 5 bases; bases with no gene match: 3. Germline-derived CDR1 and CDR2 are MDHEN and SYDVKM. This CDR3 reads CASSETGGDYGYTF. In nucleotides, the CDR3 is TGTGCCAGCAGTGAGACAGGGGGCGACTATGGCTACACCTTC.

This sequence joins TRBV2 and TRBJ1-2, with TRBD1 matching over 8 bases. V gave up 5 bases and J gave up 12 bases; unmatched junction bases: 17. CDR1 is SNHLY, CDR2 FYNNEI, per germline. This CDR3 is built from 15 residues. The CDR3 bases are TGTGCCAGCAGTATCCCCGGACAGGGACCGCAAGTGGACACCTTC. This sequence encodes CASSIPGQGPQVDTF.

The chain joins TRBV7-2 to TRBJ2-1; TRBD2 aligns across 7 bases. J lost 6 bases, V lost 1 base, and 3 bases had no gene match. Germline V CDR1 and CDR2: SGHTA, FQGNSA. This CDR3 has 14 amino acids. CDR3 loop: CASSLGGGSNEQFF. CDR3 nucleotides: TGTGCCAGCAGCTTAGGGGGCGGGAGCAATGAGCAGTTCTTC.

This clone was picked up a small number of times. The chain uses TRBV7-6 and TRBJ1-1, with D perhaps matching TRBD1 (5 bases). Germline values: CDR1 SGHVS, CDR2 FNYEAQ. The V end lost 1 base, the J end lost 4 bases, and 7 bases lay between the germline ends. The CDR3 extends over 13 amino acids. CDR3 DNA: TGTGCCAGCAGCTTAGGGGGCAGCACTGAAGCTTTCTTT. This gives the protein CASSLGGSTEAFF.